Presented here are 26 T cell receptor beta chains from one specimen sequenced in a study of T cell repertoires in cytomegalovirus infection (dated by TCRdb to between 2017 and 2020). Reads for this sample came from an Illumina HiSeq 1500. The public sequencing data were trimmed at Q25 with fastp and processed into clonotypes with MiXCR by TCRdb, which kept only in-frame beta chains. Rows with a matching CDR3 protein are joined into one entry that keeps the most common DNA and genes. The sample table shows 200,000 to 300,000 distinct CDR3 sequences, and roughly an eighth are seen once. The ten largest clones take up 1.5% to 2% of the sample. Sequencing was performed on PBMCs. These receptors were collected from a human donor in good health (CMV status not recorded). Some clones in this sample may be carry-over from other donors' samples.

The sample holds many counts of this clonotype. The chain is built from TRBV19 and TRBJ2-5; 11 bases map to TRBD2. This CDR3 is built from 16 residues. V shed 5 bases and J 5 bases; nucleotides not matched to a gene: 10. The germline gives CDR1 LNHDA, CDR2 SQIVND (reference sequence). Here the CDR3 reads CASSSTLLAGAETQYF. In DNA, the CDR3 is TGTGCCAGTAGTTCCACCTTACTAGCGGGAGCTGAGACCCAGTACTTC.

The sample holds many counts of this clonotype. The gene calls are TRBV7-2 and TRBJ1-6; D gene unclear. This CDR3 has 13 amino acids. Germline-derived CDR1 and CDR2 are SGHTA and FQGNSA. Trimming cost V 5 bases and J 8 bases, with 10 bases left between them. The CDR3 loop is CASSAPEHSPLHF. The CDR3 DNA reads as TGTGCCAGCAGCGCCCCCGAACATTCACCCCTCCACTTT. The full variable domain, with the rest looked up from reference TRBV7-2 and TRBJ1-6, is GAGVSQSPSNKVTEKGKDVELRCDPISGHTALYWYRQSLGQGLEFLIYFQGNSAPDKSGLPSDRFSAERTGGSVSTLTIQRTQQEDSAVYLCASSAPEHSPLHFGNGTRLTVT.

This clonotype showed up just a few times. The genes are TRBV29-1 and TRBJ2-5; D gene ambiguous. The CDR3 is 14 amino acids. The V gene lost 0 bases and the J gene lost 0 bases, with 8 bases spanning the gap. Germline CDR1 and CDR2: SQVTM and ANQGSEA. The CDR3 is CSVEDSRYQETQYF. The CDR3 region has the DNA TGCAGCGTTGAAGATTCTCGTTACCAAGAGACCCAGTACTTC.

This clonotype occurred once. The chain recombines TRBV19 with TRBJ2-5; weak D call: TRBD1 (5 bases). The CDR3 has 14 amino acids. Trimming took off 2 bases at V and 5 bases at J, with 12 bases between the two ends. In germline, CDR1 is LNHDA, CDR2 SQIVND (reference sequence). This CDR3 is CASSITGSAETQYF. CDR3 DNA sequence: TGTGCCAGTAGTATAACAGGATCGGCGGAGACCCAGTACTTC.

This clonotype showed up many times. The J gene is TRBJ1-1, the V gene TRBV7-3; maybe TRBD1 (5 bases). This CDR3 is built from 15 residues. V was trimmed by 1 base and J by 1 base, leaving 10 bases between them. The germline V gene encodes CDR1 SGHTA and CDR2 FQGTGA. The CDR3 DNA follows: TGTGCCAGCAGCTTAAACCCGACAGCGAACACTGAAGCTTTCTTT. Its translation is CASSLNPTANTEAFF. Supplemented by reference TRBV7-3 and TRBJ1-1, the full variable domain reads GAGVSQTPSNKVTEKGKYVELRCDPISGHTALYWYRQSLGQGPEFLIYFQGTGAADDSGLPNDRFFAVRPEGSVSTLKIQRTERGDSAVYLCASSLNPTANTEAFFGQGTRLTVV.

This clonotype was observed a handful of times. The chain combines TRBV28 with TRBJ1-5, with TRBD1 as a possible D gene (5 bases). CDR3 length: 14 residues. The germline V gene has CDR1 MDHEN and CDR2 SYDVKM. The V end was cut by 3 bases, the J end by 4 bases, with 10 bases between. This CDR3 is CASSLSGQNQPQHF. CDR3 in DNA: TGTGCCAGCAGTTTGTCAGGGCAGAATCAGCCCCAGCATTTT.

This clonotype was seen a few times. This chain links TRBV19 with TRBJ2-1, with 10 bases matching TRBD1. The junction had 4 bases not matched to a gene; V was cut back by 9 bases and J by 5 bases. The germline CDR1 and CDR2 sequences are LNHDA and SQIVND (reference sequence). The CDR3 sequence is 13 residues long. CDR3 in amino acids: CASRDRGHNEQFF. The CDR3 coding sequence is TGTGCCAGCCGGGACAGGGGTCACAATGAGCAGTTCTTC.

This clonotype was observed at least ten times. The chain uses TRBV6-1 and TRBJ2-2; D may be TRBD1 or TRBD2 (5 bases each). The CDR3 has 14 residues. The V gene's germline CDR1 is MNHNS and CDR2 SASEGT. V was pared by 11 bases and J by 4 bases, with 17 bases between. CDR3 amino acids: CAGRDPSATGELFF. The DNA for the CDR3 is TGTGCCGGCCGGGACCCTTCGGCCACCGGGGAGCTGTTTTTT.

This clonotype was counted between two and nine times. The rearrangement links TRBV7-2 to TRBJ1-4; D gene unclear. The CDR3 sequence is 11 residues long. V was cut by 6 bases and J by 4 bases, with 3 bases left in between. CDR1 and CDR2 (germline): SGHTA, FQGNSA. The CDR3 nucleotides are TGTGCCAGCAGTATTAATGAAAAACTGTTTTTT. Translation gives CASSINEKLFF.

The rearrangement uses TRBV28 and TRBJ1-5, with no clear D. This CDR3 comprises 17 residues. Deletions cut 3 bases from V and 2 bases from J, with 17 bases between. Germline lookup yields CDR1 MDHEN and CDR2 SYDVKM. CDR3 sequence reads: CASSFYQIGEGNQPQHF. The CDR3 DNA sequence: TGTGCCAGCAGTTTCTACCAGATCGGGGAAGGCAATCAGCCCCAGCATTTT. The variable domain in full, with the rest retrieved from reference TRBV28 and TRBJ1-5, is DVKVTQSSRYLVKRTGEKVFLECVQDMDHENMFWYRQDPGLGLRLIYFSYDVKMKEKGDIPEGYSVSREKKERFSLILESASTNQTSMYLCASSFYQIGEGNQPQHFGDGTRLSIL.

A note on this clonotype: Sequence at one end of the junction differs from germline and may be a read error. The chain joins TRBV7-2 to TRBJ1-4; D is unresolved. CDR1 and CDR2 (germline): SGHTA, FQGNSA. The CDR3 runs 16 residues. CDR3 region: CASSLVDGWWGEKLFF. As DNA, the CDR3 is TGTGCCAGCAGCTTAGTGGACGGTTGGTGGGGTGAAAAATTGTTTTTT.

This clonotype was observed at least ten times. The CDR3 DNA sequence: TGTGCCAGCAGCGATAACCCGGCCAGCGGATATAGGCAGTACTTC. This translates into CASSDNPASGYRQYF. The chain carries TRBV7-2 and TRBJ2-7, with a weak D call TRBD2 (5 bases). This CDR3 comprises 15 residues. From germline, CDR1 is SGHTA and CDR2 FQGNSA. V lost 5 bases, J lost 9 bases, and 23 bases lay in between.

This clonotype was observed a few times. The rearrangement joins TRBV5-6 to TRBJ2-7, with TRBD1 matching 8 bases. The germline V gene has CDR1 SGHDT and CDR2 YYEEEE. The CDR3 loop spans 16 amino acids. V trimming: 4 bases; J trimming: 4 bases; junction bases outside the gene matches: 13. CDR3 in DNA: TGTGCCAGCAGCCTACCCGGACAGGGTTCCTTTTACGAGCAGTACTTC. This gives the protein CASSLPGQGSFYEQYF.

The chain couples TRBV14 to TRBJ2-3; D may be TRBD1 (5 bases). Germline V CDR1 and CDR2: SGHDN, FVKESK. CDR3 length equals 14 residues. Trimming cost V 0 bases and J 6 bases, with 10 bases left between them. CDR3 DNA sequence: TGTGCCAGCAGCCAAGACAGGGCAACGGATACGCAGTATTTT. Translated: CASSQDRATDTQYF.

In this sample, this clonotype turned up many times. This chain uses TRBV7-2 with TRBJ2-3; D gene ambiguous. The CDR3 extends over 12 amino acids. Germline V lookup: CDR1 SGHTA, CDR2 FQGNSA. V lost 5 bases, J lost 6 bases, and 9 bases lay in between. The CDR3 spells CASSPLYDTQYF. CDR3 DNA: TGTGCCAGCAGCCCTTTATACGATACGCAGTATTTT.

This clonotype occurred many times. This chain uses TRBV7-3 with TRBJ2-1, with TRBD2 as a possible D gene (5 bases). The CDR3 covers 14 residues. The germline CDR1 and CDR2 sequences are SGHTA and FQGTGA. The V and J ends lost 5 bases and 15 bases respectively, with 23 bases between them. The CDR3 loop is CASSPTSVGSAWFF. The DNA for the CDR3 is TGTGCCAGCAGCCCTACGAGCGTAGGGAGCGCCTGGTTCTTC. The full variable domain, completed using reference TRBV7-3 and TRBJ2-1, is GAGVSQTPSNKVTEKGKYVELRCDPISGHTALYWYRQSLGQGPEFLIYFQGTGAADDSGLPNDRFFAVRPEGSVSTLKIQRTERGDSAVYLCASSPTSVGSAWFFGPGTRLTVL.

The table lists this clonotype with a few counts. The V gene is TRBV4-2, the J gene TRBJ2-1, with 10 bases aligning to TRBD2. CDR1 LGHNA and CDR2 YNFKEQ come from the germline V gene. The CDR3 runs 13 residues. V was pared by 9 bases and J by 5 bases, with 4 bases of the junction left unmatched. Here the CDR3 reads CASLAGGNNEQFF. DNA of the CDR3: TGTGCCAGTTTAGCGGGAGGCAACAATGAGCAGTTCTTC.

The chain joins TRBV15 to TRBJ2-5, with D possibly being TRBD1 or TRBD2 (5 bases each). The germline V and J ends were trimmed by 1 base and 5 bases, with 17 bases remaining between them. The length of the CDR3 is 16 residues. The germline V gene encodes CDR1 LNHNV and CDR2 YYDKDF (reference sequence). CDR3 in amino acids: CATSRGDEGRGETQYF. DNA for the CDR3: TGTGCCACCAGCAGAGGTGATGAGGGGAGAGGTGAGACCCAGTACTTC.

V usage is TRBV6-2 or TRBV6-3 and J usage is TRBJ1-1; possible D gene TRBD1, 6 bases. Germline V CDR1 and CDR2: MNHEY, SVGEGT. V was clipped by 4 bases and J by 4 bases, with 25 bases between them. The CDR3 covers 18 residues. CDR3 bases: TGTGCCAGCAGTTCCTCCAACTCCGGGACATATAAGACCACTGAAGCTTTCTTT. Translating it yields CASSSSNSGTYKTTEAFF.

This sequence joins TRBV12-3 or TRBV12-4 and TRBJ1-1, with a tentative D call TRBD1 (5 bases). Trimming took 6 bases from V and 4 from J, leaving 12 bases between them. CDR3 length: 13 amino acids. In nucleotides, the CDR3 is TGTGCCAGCAGAGGCCAAGGGGTCACTGAAGCTTTCTTT. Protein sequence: CASRGQGVTEAFF.

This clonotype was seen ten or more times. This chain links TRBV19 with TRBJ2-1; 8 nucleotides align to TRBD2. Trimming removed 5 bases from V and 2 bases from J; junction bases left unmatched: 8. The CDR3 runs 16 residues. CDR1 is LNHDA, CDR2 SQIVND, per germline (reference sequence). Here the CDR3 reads CASSVSSGSAYNEQFF. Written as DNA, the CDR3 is TGTGCCAGTAGTGTCTCCAGCGGGAGCGCCTACAATGAGCAGTTCTTC.

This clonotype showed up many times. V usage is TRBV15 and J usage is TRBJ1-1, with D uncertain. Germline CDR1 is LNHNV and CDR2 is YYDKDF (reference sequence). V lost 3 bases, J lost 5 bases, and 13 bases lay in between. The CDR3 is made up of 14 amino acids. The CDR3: CATSREGPRTEAFF. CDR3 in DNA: TGTGCCACCAGCAGGGAGGGCCCACGGACTGAAGCTTTCTTT.

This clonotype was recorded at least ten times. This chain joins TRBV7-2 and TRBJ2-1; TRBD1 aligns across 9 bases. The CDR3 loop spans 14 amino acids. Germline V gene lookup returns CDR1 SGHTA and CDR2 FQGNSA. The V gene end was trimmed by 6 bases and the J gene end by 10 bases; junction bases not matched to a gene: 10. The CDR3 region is CASRLEQGAWEQFF. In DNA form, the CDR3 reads TGTGCCAGCAGGCTAGAACAGGGGGCTTGGGAGCAGTTCTTC.

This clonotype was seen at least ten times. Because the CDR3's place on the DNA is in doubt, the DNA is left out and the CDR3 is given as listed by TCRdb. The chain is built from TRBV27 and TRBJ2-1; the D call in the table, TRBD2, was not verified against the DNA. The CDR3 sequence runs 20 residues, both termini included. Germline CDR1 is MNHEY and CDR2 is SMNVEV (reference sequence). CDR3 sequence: CASSFGAGTSGSSSYNEQFF.

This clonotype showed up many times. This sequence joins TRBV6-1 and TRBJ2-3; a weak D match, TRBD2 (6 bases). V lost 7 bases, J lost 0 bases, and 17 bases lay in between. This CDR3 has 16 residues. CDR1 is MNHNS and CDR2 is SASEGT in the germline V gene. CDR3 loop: CASTRAGSTSTDTQYF. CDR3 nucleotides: TGTGCCAGCACTAGAGCGGGCTCTACTAGCACAGATACGCAGTATTTT.

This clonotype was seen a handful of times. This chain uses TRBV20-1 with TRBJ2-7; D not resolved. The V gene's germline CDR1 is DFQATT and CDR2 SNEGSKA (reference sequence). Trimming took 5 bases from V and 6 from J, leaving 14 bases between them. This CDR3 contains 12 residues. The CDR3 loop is CSARSTAAEQYF. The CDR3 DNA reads TGCAGTGCTCGAAGCACGGCCGCCGAGCAGTACTTC.